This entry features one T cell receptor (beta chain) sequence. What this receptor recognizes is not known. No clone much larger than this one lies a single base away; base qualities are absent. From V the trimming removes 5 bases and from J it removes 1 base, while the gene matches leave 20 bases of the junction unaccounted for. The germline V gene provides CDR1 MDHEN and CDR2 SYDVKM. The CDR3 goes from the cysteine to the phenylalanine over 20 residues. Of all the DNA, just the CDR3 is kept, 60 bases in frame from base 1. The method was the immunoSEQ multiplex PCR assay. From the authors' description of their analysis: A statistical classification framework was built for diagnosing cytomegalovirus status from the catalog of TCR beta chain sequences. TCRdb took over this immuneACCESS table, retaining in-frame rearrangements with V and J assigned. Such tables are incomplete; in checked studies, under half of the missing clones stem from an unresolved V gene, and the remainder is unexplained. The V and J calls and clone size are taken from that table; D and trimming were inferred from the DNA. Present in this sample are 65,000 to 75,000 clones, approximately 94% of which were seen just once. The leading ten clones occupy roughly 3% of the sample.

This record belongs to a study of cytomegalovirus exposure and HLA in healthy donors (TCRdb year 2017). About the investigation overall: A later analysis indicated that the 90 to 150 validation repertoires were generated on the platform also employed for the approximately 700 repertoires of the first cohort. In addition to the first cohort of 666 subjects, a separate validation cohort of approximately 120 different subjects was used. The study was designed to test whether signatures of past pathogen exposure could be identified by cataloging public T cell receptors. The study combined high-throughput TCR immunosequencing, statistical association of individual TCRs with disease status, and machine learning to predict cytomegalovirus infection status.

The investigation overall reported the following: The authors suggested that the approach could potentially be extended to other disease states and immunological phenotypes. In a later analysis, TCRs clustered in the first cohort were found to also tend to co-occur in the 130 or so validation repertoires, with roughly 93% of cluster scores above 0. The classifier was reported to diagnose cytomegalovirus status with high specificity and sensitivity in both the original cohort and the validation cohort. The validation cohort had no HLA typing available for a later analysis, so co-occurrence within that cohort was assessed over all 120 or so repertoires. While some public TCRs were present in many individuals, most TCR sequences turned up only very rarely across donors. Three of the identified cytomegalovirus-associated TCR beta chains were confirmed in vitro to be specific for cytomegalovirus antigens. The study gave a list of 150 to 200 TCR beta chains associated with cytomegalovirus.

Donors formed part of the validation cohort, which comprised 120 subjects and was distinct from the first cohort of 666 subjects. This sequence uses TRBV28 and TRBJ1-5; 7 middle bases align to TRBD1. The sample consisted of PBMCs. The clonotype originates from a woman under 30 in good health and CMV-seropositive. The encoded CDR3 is CASSHSNRGQKPRSNQPQHF. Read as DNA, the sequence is TGTGCCAGCAGTCATTCGAACCGGGGACAGAAACCGCGGAGCAATCAGCCCCAGCATTTT.